This T cell receptor beta chain derives from a study of blood T cells in healthy people across ages. Study outcomes and limitations: More naive CD4+ cells and higher diversity marked long-lived donors relative to aged donors. Lack of knowledge of donor CMV status possibly confounded expanded clonotype changes. Samples with more naive T cells showed higher observed beta diversity.

There are many counts of this clonotype. As yet, its antigen is unknown. A second PCR of about 7 to 12 cycles used a sample-barcoded 5' primer and a J-beta primer mix. The authors tagged each cDNA molecule using a template-switch adaptor with 12 random nucleotides. MiXCR, run by TCRdb on the 5' RACE reads, gives a single entry per CDR3 protein. Seen here are 1.5 million to 2 million distinct CDR3 sequences, over 25% observed once, and the top ten hold roughly 8.2%. The sample was blood. This clonotype was sampled from a woman aged 25 to 39 in good health.

This CDR3 is CASSPGLRRYEQYF. The CDR3 bases are TGTGCCAGCAGTCCAGGACTCCGGCGGTACGAGCAGTACTTC. The gene calls are TRBV28 and TRBJ2-7; weak D call: TRBD2 (5 bases). V was pared by 5 bases and J by 4 bases, with 15 bases between. The CDR3 has 14 amino acids. CDR1 MDHEN and CDR2 SYDVKM come from the germline V gene.